This T cell receptor beta chain comes out of a study of T cells after yellow fever vaccination. TCRdb re-called the 5' RACE reads with MiXCR, one entry per CDR3 protein. Of some 110,000 distinct CDR3 sequences in the sample, about 7.2% were seen once. This clonotype was picked up many times. Its antigen is unknown. Study results and caveats: Sorted repertoires could include abundant contaminating clonotypes from bulk cells.

V shed 3 bases and J shed 3 bases, with 9 bases lying between them. The CDR3 has 14 amino acids. The TCR sequence derives from a man aged 18 to 29 who received the YFV17D yellow fever vaccine. The V gene is TRBV12-3 or TRBV12-4, the J gene TRBJ2-1, with unresolved D. The specimen was CD4+ T cells sorted from PBMCs, collected around 45 days after the first yellow fever vaccination. The CDR3 is CASSFGGYYNEQFF. DNA of the CDR3: TGTGCCAGCAGTTTTGGTGGTTACTACAATGAGCAGTTCTTC.